The rows below give T cell receptor beta chains drawn from one sample of a study of prognosis after radiotherapy for stage I lung cancer. MiXCR was run by TCRdb on the multiplex PCR reads, yielding one entry per CDR3 protein. The sample shows about 20,000 distinct CDR3 sequences, roughly 41% of them seen only once. This sample comprised PBMCs, obtained before or after stereotactic body radiation therapy (not recorded which). These receptors all stem from a donor over 45 with non-small cell lung cancer. The conserved cysteine and the conserved F or W are not part of the CDR3 here.

cdr3_length: 12; j_call: TRBJ2-3; v_call: TRBV15; cdr3_aa: ATSRGTSPDTQY
cdr3_length: 13; j_call: TRBJ2-2; v_call: TRBV9; cdr3_aa: ASSVAESGTGELF
cdr3_length: 13; j_call: TRBJ1-5; v_call: TRBV19; cdr3_aa: ASSRTGGNNQPQH
cdr3_length: 12; j_call: TRBJ2-6; v_call: TRBV2; cdr3_aa: ASSGAAGANVLT
cdr3_length: 13; j_call: TRBJ2-1; v_call: TRBV28; cdr3_aa: ASITHSGSYNEQF
cdr3_length: 14; j_call: TRBJ2-2; v_call: TRBV5-4; cdr3_aa: ASSLVEYLNTGELF
cdr3_length: 13; j_call: TRBJ2-1; v_call: TRBV9; cdr3_aa: ASSVVGLAGDEQF
cdr3_length: 15; j_call: TRBJ2-7; v_call: TRBV27; cdr3_aa: ASIRTRQGAIPYEQY
cdr3_length: 13; j_call: TRBJ2-1; v_call: TRBV12-3/TRBV12-4; cdr3_aa: ASSFRQGPYNEQF
cdr3_length: 14; j_call: TRBJ1-1; v_call: TRBV19; cdr3_aa: ASRNLQGERYTEAF
cdr3_length: 13; j_call: TRBJ2-1; v_call: TRBV7-3; cdr3_aa: ASIWTSGMYNEQF
cdr3_length: 11; j_call: TRBJ2-7; v_call: TRBV19; cdr3_aa: ASMASGTYEQY
cdr3_length: 17; j_call: TRBJ2-1; v_call: TRBV28; cdr3_aa: ASSLWGLGAGGPRNEQF
cdr3_length: 11; j_call: TRBJ2-3; v_call: TRBV19; cdr3_aa: ASTGLGTDTQY
cdr3_length: 13; j_call: TRBJ2-3; v_call: TRBV5-1; cdr3_aa: ASSLQGTSTDTQY
cdr3_length: 12; j_call: TRBJ2-5; v_call: TRBV28; cdr3_aa: ASSPFGSRETQY
cdr3_length: 11; j_call: TRBJ2-2; v_call: TRBV5-5; cdr3_aa: ASSYTGPGELF
cdr3_length: 14; j_call: TRBJ2-1; v_call: TRBV7-8; cdr3_aa: ASSLAGWEGYNEQF
cdr3_length: 12; j_call: TRBJ1-2; v_call: TRBV3-1; cdr3_aa: ASSHGDSPSGYT
cdr3_length: 11; j_call: TRBJ2-1; v_call: TRBV19; cdr3_aa: ATSGPSYNEQF
cdr3_length: 14; j_call: TRBJ2-3; v_call: TRBV6-1; cdr3_aa: ASSELVAGGKDTQY